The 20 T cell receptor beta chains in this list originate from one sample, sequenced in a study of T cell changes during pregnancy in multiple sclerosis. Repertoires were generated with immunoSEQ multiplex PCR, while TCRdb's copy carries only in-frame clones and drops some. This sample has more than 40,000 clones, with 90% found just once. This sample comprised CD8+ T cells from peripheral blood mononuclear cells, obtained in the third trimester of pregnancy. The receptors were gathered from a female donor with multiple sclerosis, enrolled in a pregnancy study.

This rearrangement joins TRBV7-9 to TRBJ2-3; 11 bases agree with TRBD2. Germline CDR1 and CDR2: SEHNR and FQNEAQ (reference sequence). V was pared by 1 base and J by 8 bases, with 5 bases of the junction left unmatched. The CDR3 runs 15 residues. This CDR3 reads CASSLVLAGVLTQYF. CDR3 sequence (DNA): TGTGCCAGCAGCTTAGTACTAGCGGGGGTGCTTACGCAGTATTTT.

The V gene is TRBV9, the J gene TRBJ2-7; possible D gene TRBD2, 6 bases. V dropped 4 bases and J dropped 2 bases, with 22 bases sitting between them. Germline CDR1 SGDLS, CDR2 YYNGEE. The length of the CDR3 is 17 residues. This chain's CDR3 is CASSPSGGESGAYEQYF. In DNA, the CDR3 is TGTGCCAGCAGCCCAAGTGGTGGGGAGTCGGGGGCCTACGAGCAGTACTTC.

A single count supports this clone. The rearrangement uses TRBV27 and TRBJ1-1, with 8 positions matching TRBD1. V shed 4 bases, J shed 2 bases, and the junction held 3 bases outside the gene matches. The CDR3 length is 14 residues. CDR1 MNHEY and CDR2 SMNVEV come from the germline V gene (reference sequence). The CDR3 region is CASSSRGPNTEAFF. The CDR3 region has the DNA TGTGCCAGCAGTTCCAGGGGGCCAAACACTGAAGCTTTCTTT.

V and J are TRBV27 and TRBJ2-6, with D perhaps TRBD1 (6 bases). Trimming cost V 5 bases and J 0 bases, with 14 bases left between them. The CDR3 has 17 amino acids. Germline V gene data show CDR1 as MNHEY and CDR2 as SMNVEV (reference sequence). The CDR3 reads CASSRLDSNSGANVLTF. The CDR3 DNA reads TGTGCCAGCAGTAGGTTGGACAGTAACTCTGGGGCCAACGTCCTGACTTTC.

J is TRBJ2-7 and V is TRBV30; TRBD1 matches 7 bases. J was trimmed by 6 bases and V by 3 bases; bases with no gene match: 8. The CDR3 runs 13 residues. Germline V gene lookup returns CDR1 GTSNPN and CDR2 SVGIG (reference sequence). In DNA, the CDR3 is TGTGCCTGGAGCACAGGGGATAACGTCGAGCAGTACTTC. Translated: CAWSTGDNVEQYF.

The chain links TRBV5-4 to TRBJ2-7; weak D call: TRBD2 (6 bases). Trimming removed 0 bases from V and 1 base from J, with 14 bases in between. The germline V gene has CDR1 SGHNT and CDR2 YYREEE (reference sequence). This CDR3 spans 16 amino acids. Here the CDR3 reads CASSLVPSANSYEQYF. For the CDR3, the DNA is TGTGCCAGCAGCTTGGTCCCTAGCGCAAATTCCTACGAGCAGTACTTC.

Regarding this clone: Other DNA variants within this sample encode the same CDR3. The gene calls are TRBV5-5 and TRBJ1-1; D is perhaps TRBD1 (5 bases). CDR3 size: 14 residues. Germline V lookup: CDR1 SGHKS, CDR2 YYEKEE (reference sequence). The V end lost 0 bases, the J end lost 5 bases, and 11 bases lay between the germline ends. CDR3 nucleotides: TGTGCCAGCAGCTTGGAGCGGGGGGGGACTGAAGCTTTCTTT. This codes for CASSLERGGTEAFF.

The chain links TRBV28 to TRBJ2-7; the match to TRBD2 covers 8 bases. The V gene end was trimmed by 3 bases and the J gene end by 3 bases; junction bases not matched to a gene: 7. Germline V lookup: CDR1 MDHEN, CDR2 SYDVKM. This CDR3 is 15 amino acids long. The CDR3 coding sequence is TGTGCCAGCAGTTTCGCACTAGCGGCGATCTACGAGCAGTACTTC. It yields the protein CASSFALAAIYEQYF.

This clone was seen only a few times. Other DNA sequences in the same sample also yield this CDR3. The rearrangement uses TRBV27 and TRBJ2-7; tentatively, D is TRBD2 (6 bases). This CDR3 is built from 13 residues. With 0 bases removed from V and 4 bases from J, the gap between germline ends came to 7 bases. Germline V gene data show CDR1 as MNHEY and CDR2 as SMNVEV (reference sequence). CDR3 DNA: TGTGCCAGCAGTTTATCCGGGGGATACGAGCAGTACTTC. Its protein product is CASSLSGGYEQYF.

The CDR3 sequence is CASMDQGYSSQPQHF. As DNA, the CDR3 is TGTGCCAGTATGGACCAGGGGTATTCGTCGCAGCCCCAGCATTTT. V is TRBV19 and J is TRBJ1-5; maybe TRBD1 (6 bases). Trimming shortened V by 7 bases and J by 7 bases, and 20 bases separated the two germline ends. CDR1 is LNHDA, CDR2 SQIVND, per germline (reference sequence). The length of the CDR3 is 15 residues. The full variable domain, rest sourced from reference TRBV19 and TRBJ1-5, is DGGITQSPKYLFRKEGQNVTLSCEQNLNHDAMYWYRQDPGQGLRLIYYSQIVNDFQKGDIAEGYSVSREKKESFPLTVTSAQKNPTAFYLCASMDQGYSSQPQHFGDGTRLSIL.

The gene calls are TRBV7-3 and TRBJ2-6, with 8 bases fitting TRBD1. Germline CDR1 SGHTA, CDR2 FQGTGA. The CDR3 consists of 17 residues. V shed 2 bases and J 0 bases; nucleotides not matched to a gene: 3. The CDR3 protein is CASSLGTGVSGANVLTF. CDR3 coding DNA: TGTGCCAGCAGCTTAGGGACAGGAGTCTCTGGGGCCAACGTCCTGACTTTC.

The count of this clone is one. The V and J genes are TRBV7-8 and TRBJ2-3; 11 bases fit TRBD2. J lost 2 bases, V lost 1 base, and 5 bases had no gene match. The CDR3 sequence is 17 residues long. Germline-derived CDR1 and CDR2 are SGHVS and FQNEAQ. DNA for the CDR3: TGTGCCAGCAGCTTAGGGGTAGCGGGGGGGTTCACAGATACGCAGTATTTT. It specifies CASSLGVAGGFTDTQYF.

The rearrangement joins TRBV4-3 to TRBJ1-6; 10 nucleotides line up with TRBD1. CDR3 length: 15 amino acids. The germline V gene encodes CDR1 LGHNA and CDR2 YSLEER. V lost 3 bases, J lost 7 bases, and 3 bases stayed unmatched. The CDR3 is CASSQDRGVNSPLHF. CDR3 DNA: TGCGCCAGCAGCCAGGACAGGGGGGTGAATTCACCCCTCCACTTT.

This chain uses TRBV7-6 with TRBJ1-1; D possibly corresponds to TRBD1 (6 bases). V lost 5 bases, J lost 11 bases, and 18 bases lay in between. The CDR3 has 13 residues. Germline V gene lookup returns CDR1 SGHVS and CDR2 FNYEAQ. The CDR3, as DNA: TGTGCCAGCAGCCCCCTCGAACAGGGCACGGCTTTCTTT. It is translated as CASSPLEQGTAFF.

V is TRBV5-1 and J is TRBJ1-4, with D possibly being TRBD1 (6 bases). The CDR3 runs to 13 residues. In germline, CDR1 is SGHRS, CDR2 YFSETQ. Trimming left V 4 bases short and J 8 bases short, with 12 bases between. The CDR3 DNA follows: TGCGCCAGCAGCAGCACCGGGACAGAAAAACTGTTTTTT. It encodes CASSSTGTEKLFF.

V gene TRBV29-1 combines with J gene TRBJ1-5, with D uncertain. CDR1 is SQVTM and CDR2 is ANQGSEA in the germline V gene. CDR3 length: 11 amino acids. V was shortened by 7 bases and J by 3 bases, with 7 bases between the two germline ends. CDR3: CSASNNQPQHF. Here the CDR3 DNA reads TGCAGCGCCAGTAACAATCAGCCCCAGCATTTT.

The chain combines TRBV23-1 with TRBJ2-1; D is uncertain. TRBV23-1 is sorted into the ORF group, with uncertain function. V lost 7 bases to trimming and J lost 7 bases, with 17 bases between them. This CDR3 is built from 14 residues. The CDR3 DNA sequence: TGCGCCAGCAATCTGGGTCCGATGCGGAATGAGCAGTTCTTC. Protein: CASNLGPMRNEQFF.

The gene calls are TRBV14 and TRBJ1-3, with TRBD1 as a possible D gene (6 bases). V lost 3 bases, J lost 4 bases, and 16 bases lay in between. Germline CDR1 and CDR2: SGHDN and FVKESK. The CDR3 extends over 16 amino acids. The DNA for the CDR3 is TGTGCCAGCAGCCATCCCTTACAGGGCTCAGGAAACACCATATATTTT. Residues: CASSHPLQGSGNTIYF. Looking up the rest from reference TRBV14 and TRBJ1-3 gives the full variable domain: EAGVTQFPSHSVIEKGQTVTLRCDPISGHDNLYWYRRVMGKEIKFLLHFVKESKQDESGMPNNRFLAERTGGTYSTLKVQPAELEDSGVYFCASSHPLQGSGNTIYFGEGSWLTVV.

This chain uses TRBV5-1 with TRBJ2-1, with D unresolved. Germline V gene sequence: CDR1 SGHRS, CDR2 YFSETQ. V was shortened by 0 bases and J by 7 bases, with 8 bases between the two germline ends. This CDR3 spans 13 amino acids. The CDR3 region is CASSLELANEQFF. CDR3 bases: TGCGCCAGCAGCTTGGAATTAGCAAATGAGCAGTTCTTC.

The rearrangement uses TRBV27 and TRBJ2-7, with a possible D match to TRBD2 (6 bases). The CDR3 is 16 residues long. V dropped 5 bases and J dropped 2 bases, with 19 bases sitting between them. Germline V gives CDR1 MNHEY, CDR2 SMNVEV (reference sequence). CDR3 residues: CASSPLGFSGTYEQYF. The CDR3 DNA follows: TGTGCCAGCAGTCCCCTCGGTTTTAGCGGCACCTACGAGCAGTACTTC.